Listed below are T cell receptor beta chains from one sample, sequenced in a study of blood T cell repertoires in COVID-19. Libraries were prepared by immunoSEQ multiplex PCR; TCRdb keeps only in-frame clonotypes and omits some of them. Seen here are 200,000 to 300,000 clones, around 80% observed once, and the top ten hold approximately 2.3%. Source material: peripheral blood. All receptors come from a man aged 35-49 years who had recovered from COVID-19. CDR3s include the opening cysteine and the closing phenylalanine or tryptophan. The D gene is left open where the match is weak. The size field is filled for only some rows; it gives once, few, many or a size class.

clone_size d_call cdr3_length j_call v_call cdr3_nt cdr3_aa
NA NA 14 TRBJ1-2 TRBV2 TGTGCCAGCAGTGTCGGAGGGGAAAACTATGGCTACACCTTC CASSVGGENYGYTF
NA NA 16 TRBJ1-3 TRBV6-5 TGTGCCAGCAGTTACTCGATCATTGGGAGTGGAAACACCATATATTTT CASSYSIIGSGNTIYF
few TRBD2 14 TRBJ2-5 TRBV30 TGTGCCTGGAACGCGGGACTAGCAGAAGAGACCCAGTACTTC CAWNAGLAEETQYF
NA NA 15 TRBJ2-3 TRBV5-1 TGCGCCAGCAGCTTGGTAGGGGAGGGCACAGATACGCAGTATTTT CASSLVGEGTDTQYF
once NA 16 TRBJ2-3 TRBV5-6 TGTGCCAGCAGCTTTTTTTGGGGGGGCGGTGGAGATACGCAGTATTTT CASSFFWGGGGDTQYF
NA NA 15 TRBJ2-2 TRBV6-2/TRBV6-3 TGTGCCAGCAGTTACCTGACAGGAGGCACCGGGGAGCTGTTTTTT CASSYLTGGTGELFF
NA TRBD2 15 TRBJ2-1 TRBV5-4 TGTGCCACTACGGGACTAGCGGGAGTTGTGAATGAGCAGTTCTTC CATTGLAGVVNEQFF
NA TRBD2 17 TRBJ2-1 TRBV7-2 TGTGCCAGCAGCGTGAGACTAGCGGGGATCTCCTACAATGAGCAGTTCTTC CASSVRLAGISYNEQFF
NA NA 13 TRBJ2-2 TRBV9 TGTGCCAGCAGCGTATCGTTCACCGGGGAGCTGTTTTTT CASSVSFTGELFF
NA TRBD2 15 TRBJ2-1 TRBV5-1 TGCGCCAGCAGCTTGGTAGCGGGGGGGAACAATGAGCAGTTCTTC CASSLVAGGNNEQFF
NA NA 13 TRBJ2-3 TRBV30 TGTGCCTGGAGTCCACGGGTGCCCGGGACGCAGTATTTT CAWSPRVPGTQYF
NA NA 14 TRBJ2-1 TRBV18 TGTGCCAGCTCACCGGCTTCCCTTTACAATGAGCAGTTCTTC CASSPASLYNEQFF
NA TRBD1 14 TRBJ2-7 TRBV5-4 TGTGCCAGCAGCTTACAGACAGGGACCTACGAGCAGTACTTC CASSLQTGTYEQYF
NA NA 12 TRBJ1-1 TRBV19 TGTGCCAGTAGTTCTCGGGGTACTGAAGCTTTCTTT CASSSRGTEAFF
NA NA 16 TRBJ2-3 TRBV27 TGTGCCAGCAGTTTTGGGTGGGGAGGTGGTCCAGATACGCAGTATTTT CASSFGWGGGPDTQYF
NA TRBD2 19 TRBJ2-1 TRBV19 TGTGCCAGTAGTAGGCGGGGACTAGCGGGAGGGCCAGGCTACAATGAGCAGTTCTTC CASSRRGLAGGPGYNEQFF
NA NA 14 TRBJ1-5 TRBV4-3 TGCGCCAGCAGCCTACAAACAGGGAATCAGCCCCAGCATTTT CASSLQTGNQPQHF
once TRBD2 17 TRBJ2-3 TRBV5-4 TGTGCCAGCAGCGGCGTTGGGAGCGGGGGGGGTACAGATACGCAGTATTTT CASSGVGSGGGTDTQYF
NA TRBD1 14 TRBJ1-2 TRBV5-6 TGTGCCAGCAGCCAAACGACAGGGAACTATGGCTACACCTTC CASSQTTGNYGYTF
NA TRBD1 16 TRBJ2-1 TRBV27 TGTGCCAGCAGTACACGACAGGGTAGCTCCTACAATGAGCAGTTCTTC CASSTRQGSSYNEQFF
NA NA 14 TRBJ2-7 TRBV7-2 TGTGCCAGCAGCTTAGGGGACATCAGGAACGAGCAGTACTTC CASSLGDIRNEQYF
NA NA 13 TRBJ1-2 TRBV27 TGTGCCAGCAGTTTCCGAGGAATAGGTGGCTACACCTTC CASSFRGIGGYTF
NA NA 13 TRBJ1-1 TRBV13 TGTGCCAGCAGCCGTACAGGTGAAGGTGAAGCTTTCTTT CASSRTGEGEAFF
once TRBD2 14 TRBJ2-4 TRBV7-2 TGTGCCAGCGCCGAACTAGCGGTCTCAAACATTCAGTACTTC CASAELAVSNIQYF
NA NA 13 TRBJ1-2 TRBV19 TGTGCCAGTAGTATGGGTCAGGGCTATGGCTACACCTTC CASSMGQGYGYTF